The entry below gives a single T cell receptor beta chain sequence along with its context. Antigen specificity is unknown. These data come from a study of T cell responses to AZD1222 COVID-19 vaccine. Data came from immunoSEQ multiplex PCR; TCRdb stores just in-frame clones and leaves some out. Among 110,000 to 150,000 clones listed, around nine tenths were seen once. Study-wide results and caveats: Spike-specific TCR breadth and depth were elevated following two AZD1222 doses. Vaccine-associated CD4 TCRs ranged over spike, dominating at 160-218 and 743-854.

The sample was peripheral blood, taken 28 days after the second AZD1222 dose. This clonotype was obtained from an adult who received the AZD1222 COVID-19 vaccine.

The CDR3 spells CASSEAGVIYGYTF. CDR3 DNA: TGTGCCAGCAGTGAGGCAGGGGTAATCTATGGCTACACCTTC. The chain joins TRBV6-1 to TRBJ1-2, with a weak D call TRBD1 (6 bases). The CDR3 is 14 residues long. The V end lost 3 bases, the J end lost 4 bases, and 12 bases lay between the germline ends. Germline CDR1 MNHNS, CDR2 SASEGT.